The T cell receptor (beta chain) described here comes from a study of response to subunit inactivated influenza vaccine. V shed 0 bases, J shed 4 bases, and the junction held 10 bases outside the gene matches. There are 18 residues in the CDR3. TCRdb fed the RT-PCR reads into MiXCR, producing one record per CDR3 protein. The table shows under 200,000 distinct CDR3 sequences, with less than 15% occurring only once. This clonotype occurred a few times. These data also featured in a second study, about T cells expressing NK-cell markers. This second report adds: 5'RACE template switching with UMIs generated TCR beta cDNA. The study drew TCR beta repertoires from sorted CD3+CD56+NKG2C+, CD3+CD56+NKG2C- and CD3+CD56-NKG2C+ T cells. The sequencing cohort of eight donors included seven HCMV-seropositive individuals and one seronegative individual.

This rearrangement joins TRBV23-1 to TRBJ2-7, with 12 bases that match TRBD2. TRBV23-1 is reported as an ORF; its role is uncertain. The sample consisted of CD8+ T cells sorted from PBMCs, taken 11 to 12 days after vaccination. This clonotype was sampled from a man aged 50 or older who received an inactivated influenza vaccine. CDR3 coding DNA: TGCGCCAGCAGTCAATCGGTGTTTAGGACTAGCGGGAAGTACGAGCAGTACTTC. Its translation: CASSQSVFRTSGKYEQYF.